The 8 T cell receptor beta chains reported below all come from one sample, sequenced in a study of T cells after yellow fever vaccination. TCRdb processed the 5' RACE reads anew with MiXCR; each CDR3 protein has one entry. The data contain approximately 300,000 distinct CDR3 sequences, 6.8% of them singletons. The sample consisted of PBMCs, taken roughly seven weeks after the first yellow fever vaccination. These receptors were obtained from a man aged 18 to 35 who received the YFV17D yellow fever vaccine.

This clonotype was detected only a few times. This rearrangement joins TRBV11-3 to TRBJ2-1; D may be TRBD2 (6 bases). The CDR3 spans 15 residues. Between the trimmed V and J ends, which lost 0 bases and 4 bases, there was a span of 10 bases. Germline V gene lookup returns CDR1 SGHNT and CDR2 YENEEA. CDR3 sequence: CASSLEGTYYNEQFF. The CDR3 coding sequence is TGTGCCAGCAGCTTAGAGGGGACTTATTACAATGAGCAGTTCTTC.

This clonotype has ten or more counts. This chain uses TRBV24-1 with TRBJ2-1; D unresolved. The V end lost 5 bases, the J end lost 7 bases, and 11 bases lay between the germline ends. Per the germline V gene, CDR1 is KGHDR and CDR2 is SFDVKD. This CDR3 contains 13 residues. CDR3 in amino acids: CATSAPGTNEQFF. The CDR3, as DNA: TGTGCCACCAGTGCCCCCGGCACGAATGAGCAGTTCTTC.

The chain employs TRBV6-2 or TRBV6-3 and TRBJ1-5; 9 nucleotides line up with TRBD1. V lost 6 bases, J lost 6 bases, and 3 bases stayed unmatched. CDR1 and CDR2 (germline): MNHEY, SVGEGT. CDR3 length equals 13 residues. Here the CDR3 DNA reads TGTGCCAGCAGGTGGGACAGGGTTCAGCCCCAGCATTTT. It translates to CASRWDRVQPQHF.

The CDR3 DNA reads TGCGCCAGCAGCTTGGCCGAACGGGATACGCAGTATTTT. This translates into CASSLAERDTQYF. The chain recombines TRBV5-1 with TRBJ2-3, with D uncertain. Trimming cost V 0 bases and J 6 bases, with 8 bases left between them. The germline V gene has CDR1 SGHRS and CDR2 YFSETQ. This CDR3 is 13 amino acids long.

This clonotype was detected only a few times. At one end the junction does not follow the germline gene, possibly because of a read error. Here the CDR3 reads CASSQDTGRQALF. The DNA of the CDR3 is TGCGCCAGCAGCCAAGATACAGGTCGGCAGGCCCTTTTC. V gene TRBV4-3 combines with J gene TRBJ2-7; tentative D call: TRBD1 (5 bases). The CDR3 consists of 13 residues. CDR1 and CDR2 (germline): LGHNA, YSLEER.

The rearrangement joins TRBV7-7 to TRBJ2-1, with 8 bases identical to TRBD1. Germline CDR1 reads SSHAT; CDR2 reads FNYEAQ (reference sequence). V dropped 8 bases and J dropped 2; count of bases not matched to a gene: 8. This CDR3 has 15 residues. CDR3 sequence: CASASGQGPYNEQFF. As DNA, the CDR3 is TGTGCCAGCGCCTCAGGACAGGGCCCCTACAATGAGCAGTTCTTC.

The chain couples TRBV20-1 to TRBJ1-1, with D possibly matching TRBD1 (6 bases). The CDR3 runs 13 residues. Trimming shortened V by 6 bases and J by 4 bases, and 15 bases separated the two germline ends. Germline CDR1 DFQATT, CDR2 SNEGSKA (reference sequence). The chain's CDR3 is CSASSTGVTEAFF. The CDR3 nucleotides read TGCAGTGCCTCATCGACAGGTGTCACTGAAGCTTTCTTT.

About this clonotype itself: A much more abundant neighbour one base away suggests this may be a read error. J is TRBJ1-1 and V is TRBV7-6; D ambiguous. Looked up from germline, CDR1 is SGHVS and CDR2 is FNYEAQ. This CDR3 spans 14 amino acids. CDR3 region: CASSLEGLNTEDFF. The CDR3 DNA reads TGTGCCAGCAGCTTAGAAGGTTTGAACACTGAAGATTTCTTT.